The rows below give T cell receptor beta chains drawn from one sample of a study of T cells in localized non-small cell lung cancer. The method was immunoSEQ multiplex PCR; TCRdb's version includes in-frame clones alone and lacks a portion of them. The sample consists of about 41,000 clones, roughly 86% of them appearing once. The sample was peripheral blood, taken before any cancer treatment. The receptors were gathered from a female donor at least 60 years old with stage I squamous cell lung carcinoma. Both conserved end residues are part of each CDR3. D genes are given only for firm matches. Where a row states a size, it is once, few, many or the class of an expanded clone; other rows omit it.

clone size	V gene	D gene	J gene	CDR3 DNA	CDR3 protein
.	TRBV4-3	.	TRBJ2-3	TGCGCCAGCAGCCAAGATAGGACCACAGATACGCAGTATTTT	CASSQDRTTDTQYF
few	TRBV5-1	.	TRBJ2-2	TGCGCCAGCAGCTTGACTATGGGGACCGGGGAGCTGTTTTTT	CASSLTMGTGELFF
medium-sized	TRBV7-3	.	TRBJ2-1	TGTGCCAGCAGCCCGAAACTAGGAGGGGAGCAGTTCTTC	CASSPKLGGEQFF
.	TRBV7-2	.	TRBJ2-5	TGTGCCAGCAGCTTAGTAATGGCAGAAGAGACCCAGTACTTC	CASSLVMAEETQYF
once	TRBV9	.	TRBJ1-1	TGTGCCAGCAGCGTGACATGGTGGACTGAAGCTTTCTTT	CASSVTWWTEAFF
.	TRBV29-1	.	TRBJ1-5	TGCAGCGTTCGCAACACGAGCAATCAGCCCCAGCATTTT	CSVRNTSNQPQHF
.	TRBV28	TRBD1	TRBJ2-7	TGTGCCAGCAGTTTAGGGGAGAGGACAGGGAAGAAATACGAGCAGTACTTC	CASSLGERTGKKYEQYF
.	TRBV18	TRBD2	TRBJ2-1	TGTGCCAGCTCACCGGGCGGGAGAGTGTTCGATGAGCAGTTCTTC	CASSPGGRVFDEQFF
.	TRBV5-1	TRBD1	TRBJ1-3	TGCGCCAGCAGCTTGTCGGGCAGGGGGCAAGGAAACACCATATATTTT	CASSLSGRGQGNTIYF
.	TRBV6-6	TRBD1	TRBJ1-3	TGTGCCAGCAGTTACTCGGACAGGACTGGAAACACCATATATTTT	CASSYSDRTGNTIYF
.	TRBV15	.	TRBJ1-3	TGTGCCACCAGCAGAGATCATGCCGAGAGAAACACCATATATTTT	CATSRDHAERNTIYF
.	TRBV9	.	TRBJ1-2	TGTGCCAGCAGCGTAGCCTCCCAGGGTGGCTACACCTTC	CASSVASQGGYTF
.	TRBV27	.	TRBJ2-2	TGTGCCAGCAGTCCCAAGGGGGTCCTGAGTTACACCGGGGAGCTGTTTTTT	CASSPKGVLSYTGELFF